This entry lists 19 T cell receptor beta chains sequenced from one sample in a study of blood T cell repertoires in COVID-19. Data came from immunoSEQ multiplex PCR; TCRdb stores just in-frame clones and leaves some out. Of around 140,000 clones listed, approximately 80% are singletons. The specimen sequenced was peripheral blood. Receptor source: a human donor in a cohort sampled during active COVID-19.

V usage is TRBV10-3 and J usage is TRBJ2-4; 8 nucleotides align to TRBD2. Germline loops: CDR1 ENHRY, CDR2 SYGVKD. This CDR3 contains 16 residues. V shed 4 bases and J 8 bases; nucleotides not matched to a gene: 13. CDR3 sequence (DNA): TGTGCCATCAGTGGGATTACGAGCGGGAGTATGGACATTCAGTACTTC. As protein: CAISGITSGSMDIQYF.

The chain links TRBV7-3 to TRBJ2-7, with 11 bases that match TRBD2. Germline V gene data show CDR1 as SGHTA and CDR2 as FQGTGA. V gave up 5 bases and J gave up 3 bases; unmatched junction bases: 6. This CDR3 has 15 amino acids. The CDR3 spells CASSPGLAGVYEQYF. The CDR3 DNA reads TGTGCCAGCAGCCCCGGACTAGCGGGCGTCTACGAGCAGTACTTC.

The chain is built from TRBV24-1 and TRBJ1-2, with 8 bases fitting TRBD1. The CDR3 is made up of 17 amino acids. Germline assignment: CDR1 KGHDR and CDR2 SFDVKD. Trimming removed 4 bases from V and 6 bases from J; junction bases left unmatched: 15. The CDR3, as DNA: TGTGCCACCAGTGAACCGACCCAGACAGGGGAGTCGAATGGCTACACCTTC. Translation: CATSEPTQTGESNGYTF.

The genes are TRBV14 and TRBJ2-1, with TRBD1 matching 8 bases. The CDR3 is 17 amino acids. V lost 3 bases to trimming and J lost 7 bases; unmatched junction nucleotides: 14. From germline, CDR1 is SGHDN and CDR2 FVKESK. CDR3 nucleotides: TGTGCCAGCAGCCACATTGGACAGGGATGGGGCGGGAATGAGCAGTTCTTC. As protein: CASSHIGQGWGGNEQFF.

CDR3 DNA sequence: TGTGCCAGCAGCTTTGACAGGCGATCTGGGGCCAACGTCCTGACTTTC. Translation: CASSFDRRSGANVLTF. The chain combines TRBV11-2 with TRBJ2-6; D is perhaps TRBD1 (6 bases). V was shortened by 3 bases and J by 1 base, with 10 bases between the two germline ends. Germline CDR1 reads SGHAT; CDR2 reads FQNNGV. This CDR3 comprises 16 residues.

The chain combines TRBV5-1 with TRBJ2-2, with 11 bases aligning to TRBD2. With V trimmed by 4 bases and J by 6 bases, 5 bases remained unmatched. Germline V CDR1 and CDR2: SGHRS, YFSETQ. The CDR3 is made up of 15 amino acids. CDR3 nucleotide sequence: TGCGCCAGCAGCCCACTAGCGGGAGAGGCCGGGGAGCTGTTTTTT. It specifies CASSPLAGEAGELFF.

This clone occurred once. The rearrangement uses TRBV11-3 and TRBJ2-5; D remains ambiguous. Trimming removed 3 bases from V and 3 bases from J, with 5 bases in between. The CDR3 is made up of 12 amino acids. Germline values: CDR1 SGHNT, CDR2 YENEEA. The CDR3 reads CASSFNKETQYF. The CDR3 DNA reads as TGTGCCAGCAGCTTCAACAAAGAGACCCAGTACTTC.

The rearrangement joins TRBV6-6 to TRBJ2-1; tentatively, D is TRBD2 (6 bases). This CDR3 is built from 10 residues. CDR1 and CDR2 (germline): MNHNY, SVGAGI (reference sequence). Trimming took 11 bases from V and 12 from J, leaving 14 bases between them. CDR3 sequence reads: CAAGYAGQFF. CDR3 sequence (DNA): TGTGCCGCGGGGTATGCGGGGCAGTTCTTC.

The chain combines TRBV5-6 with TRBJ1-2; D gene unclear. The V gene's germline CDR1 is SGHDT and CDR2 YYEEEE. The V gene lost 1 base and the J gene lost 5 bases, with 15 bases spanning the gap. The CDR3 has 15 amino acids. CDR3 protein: CASSLPGKALYGYTF. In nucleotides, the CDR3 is TGTGCCAGCAGCTTGCCGGGAAAAGCCCTATATGGCTACACCTTC.

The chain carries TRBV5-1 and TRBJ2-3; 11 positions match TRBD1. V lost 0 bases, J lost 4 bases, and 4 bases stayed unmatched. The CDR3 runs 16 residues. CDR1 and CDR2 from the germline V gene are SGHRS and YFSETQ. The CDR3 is CASSLGGQGASDTQYF. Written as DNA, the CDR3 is TGCGCCAGCAGCTTGGGAGGACAGGGGGCATCAGATACGCAGTATTTT.

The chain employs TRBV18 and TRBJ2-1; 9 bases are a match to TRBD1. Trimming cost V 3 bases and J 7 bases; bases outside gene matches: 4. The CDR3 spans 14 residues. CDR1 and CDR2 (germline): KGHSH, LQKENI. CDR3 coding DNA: TGTGCCAGCTCACCGGGACAGGGAGGGAATGAGCAGTTCTTC. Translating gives CASSPGQGGNEQFF.

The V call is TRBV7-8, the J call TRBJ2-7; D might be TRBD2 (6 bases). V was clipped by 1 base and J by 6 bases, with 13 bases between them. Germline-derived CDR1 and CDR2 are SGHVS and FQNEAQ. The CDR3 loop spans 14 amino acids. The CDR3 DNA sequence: TGTGCCAGCAGCTTAGACCTAGCGTTGGGCGAGCAGTACTTC. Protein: CASSLDLALGEQYF.

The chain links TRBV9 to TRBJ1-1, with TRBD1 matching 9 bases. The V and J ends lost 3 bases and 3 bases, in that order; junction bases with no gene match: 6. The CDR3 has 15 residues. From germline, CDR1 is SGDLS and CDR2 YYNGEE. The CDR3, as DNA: TGTGCCAGCAGCGGGAGGGACAGGGTGGACACTGAAGCTTTCTTT. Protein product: CASSGRDRVDTEAFF.

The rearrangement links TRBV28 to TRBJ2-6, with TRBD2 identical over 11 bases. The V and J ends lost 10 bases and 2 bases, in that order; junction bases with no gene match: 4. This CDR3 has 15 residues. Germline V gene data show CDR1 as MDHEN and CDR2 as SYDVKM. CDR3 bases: TGTGCCATACTAGCGGGAGCAGCTGGGGCCAACGTCCTGACTTTC. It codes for CAILAGAAGANVLTF.

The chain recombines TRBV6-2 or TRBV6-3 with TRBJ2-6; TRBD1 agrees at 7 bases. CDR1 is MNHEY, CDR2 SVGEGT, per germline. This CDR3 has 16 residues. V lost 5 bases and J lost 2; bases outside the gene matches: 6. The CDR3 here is CASSRPQGAGANVLTF. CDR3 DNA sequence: TGTGCCAGCAGTCGACCTCAGGGGGCTGGGGCCAACGTCCTGACTTTC.

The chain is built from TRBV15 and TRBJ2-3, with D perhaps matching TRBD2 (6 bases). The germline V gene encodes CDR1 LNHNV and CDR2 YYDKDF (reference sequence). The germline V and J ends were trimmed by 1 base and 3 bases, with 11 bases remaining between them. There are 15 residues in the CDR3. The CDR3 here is CATSRVERATDTQYF. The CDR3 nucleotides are TGTGCCACCAGCAGAGTGGAGCGGGCAACAGATACGCAGTATTTT.

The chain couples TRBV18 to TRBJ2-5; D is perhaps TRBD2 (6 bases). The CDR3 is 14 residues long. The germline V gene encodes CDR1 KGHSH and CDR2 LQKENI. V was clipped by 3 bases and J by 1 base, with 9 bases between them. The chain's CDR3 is CASSPPGSQETQYF. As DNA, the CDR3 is TGTGCCAGCTCACCGCCCGGGAGCCAAGAGACCCAGTACTTC.

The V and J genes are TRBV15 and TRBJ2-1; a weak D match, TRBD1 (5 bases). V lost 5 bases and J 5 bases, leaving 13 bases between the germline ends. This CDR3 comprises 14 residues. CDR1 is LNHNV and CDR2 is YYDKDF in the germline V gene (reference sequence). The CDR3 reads CATSPRQSDNEQFF. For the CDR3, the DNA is TGTGCCACCAGCCCCAGACAGTCGGACAATGAGCAGTTCTTC.

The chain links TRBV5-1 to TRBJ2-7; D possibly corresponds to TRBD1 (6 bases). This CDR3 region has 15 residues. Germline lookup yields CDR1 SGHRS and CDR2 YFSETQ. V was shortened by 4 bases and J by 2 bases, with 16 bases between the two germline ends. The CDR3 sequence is CASSPQVDRTYEQYF. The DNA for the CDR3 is TGCGCCAGCAGCCCCCAAGTCGACAGGACCTACGAGCAGTACTTC.